This T cell receptor beta chain was recorded in a study of blood T cell repertoires in COVID-19. For the study at large: Sources were T cells, B-cell-depleted T cells, or PBMCs; the material itself was cDNA or gDNA.

The authors' processing: Reference gene primer amplification yielded estimated nucleated cell counts. TCRdb's table, derived via immunoSEQ multiplex PCR, lists solely in-frame clones and lacks some. That table gives V, J and clone size, and the DNA gave D and trimming. Of around 270,000 clones in the sample, around 85% were seen once. In this sample, this clone turned up once. The V gene lost 9 bases and the J gene lost 4 bases, with 13 bases spanning the gap. The germline CDR1 and CDR2 sequences are SGHRS and YFSETQ. The CDR3 runs to 13 residues. Clinical history reported by participants formed the basis on which cohorts were assigned.

This sequence joins TRBV5-1 and TRBJ2-2; D is possibly TRBD1 (6 bases). The specimen was PBMCs or T cells enriched from blood (not recorded which). The TCR comes from a young woman who had recovered from COVID-19. The CDR3 reads CAIRDTATGELFF. Written as DNA, the CDR3 is TGCGCCATACGGGACACGGCCACCGGGGAGCTGTTTTTT.